This is a list of T cell receptor beta chains from one sample in a study of blood T cell repertoires in COVID-19. This table comes from immunoSEQ multiplex PCR, and its TCRdb copy is limited to in-frame clones, with some not included. The top ten clones hold roughly 5.9% of a sample with around 75,000 clones, 79% of them seen once. Material for sequencing was peripheral blood. These receptors were taken from an elderly woman with active or convalescent COVID-19. Both conserved end residues are part of each CDR3. Fields, in order: V gene, D gene, J gene, clone size, CDR3 protein, CDR3 DNA. A D gene is named only where the DNA matches it firmly. Clone size is given for some rows only: seen once, a few or many times, or a class if the clone is expanded.

v_call: TRBV6-2/TRBV6-3; d_call: -; j_call: TRBJ1-5; clone_size: -; cdr3_aa: CASSYSGGGGQPQHF; cdr3_nt: TGTGCCAGCAGTTACTCGGGAGGGGGTGGTCAGCCCCAGCATTTT
v_call: TRBV18; d_call: TRBD2; j_call: TRBJ2-1; clone_size: -; cdr3_aa: CASSPGGSGRNEQFF; cdr3_nt: TGTGCCAGCTCACCAGGCGGGAGTGGTAGGAATGAGCAGTTCTTC
v_call: TRBV10-3; d_call: -; j_call: TRBJ2-1; clone_size: -; cdr3_aa: CAIKGGGYNEQFF; cdr3_nt: TGTGCCATCAAGGGGGGGGGCTACAATGAGCAGTTCTTC
v_call: TRBV7-2; d_call: TRBD2; j_call: TRBJ2-7; clone_size: -; cdr3_aa: CASSPYSGGSEQYF; cdr3_nt: TGTGCCAGCAGCCCCTACAGCGGGGGAAGCGAGCAGTACTTC
v_call: TRBV7-6; d_call: TRBD2; j_call: TRBJ2-3; clone_size: -; cdr3_aa: CASSSGLAGGNTDTQYF; cdr3_nt: TGTGCCAGCAGCTCGGGACTAGCGGGGGGCAACACAGATACGCAGTATTTT
v_call: TRBV4-3; d_call: TRBD2; j_call: TRBJ2-3; clone_size: -; cdr3_aa: CASSQGLAGGPLTDTQYF; cdr3_nt: TGCGCCAGCAGCCAGGGACTAGCGGGGGGGCCTCTCACAGATACGCAGTATTTT
v_call: TRBV28; d_call: TRBD1; j_call: TRBJ1-2; clone_size: once; cdr3_aa: CASRNTGGQTNYGYTF; cdr3_nt: TGTGCCAGCAGGAACACAGGGGGCCAAACTAACTATGGCTACACCTTC
v_call: TRBV27; d_call: -; j_call: TRBJ2-3; clone_size: -; cdr3_aa: CASSLTGTTDTQYF; cdr3_nt: TGTGCCAGCAGTTTAACAGGGACAACAGATACGCAGTATTTT
v_call: TRBV5-1; d_call: TRBD1; j_call: TRBJ2-2; clone_size: -; cdr3_aa: CASRRKTGLYAGELFF; cdr3_nt: TGCGCCAGCAGACGAAAGACAGGGTTATACGCCGGGGAGCTGTTTTTT
v_call: TRBV24-1; d_call: -; j_call: TRBJ2-7; clone_size: -; cdr3_aa: CATSASGGPYEQYF; cdr3_nt: TGTGCCACCAGTGCGTCAGGGGGGCCCTACGAGCAGTACTTC
v_call: TRBV7-8; d_call: TRBD1; j_call: TRBJ1-4; clone_size: -; cdr3_aa: CASSSRRDRINEKLFF; cdr3_nt: TGTGCCAGCAGCTCCAGGAGGGACAGGATTAATGAAAAACTGTTTTTT
v_call: TRBV7-2; d_call: TRBD1; j_call: TRBJ1-2; clone_size: few; cdr3_aa: CASSSRQGINYGYTF; cdr3_nt: TGTGCCAGCAGCAGCAGACAGGGGATTAACTATGGCTACACCTTC
v_call: TRBV7-9; d_call: -; j_call: TRBJ1-4; clone_size: -; cdr3_aa: CASSFHGEATNEKLFF; cdr3_nt: TGTGCCAGCAGCTTTCACGGGGAAGCAACTAATGAAAAACTGTTTTTT
v_call: TRBV6-5; d_call: -; j_call: TRBJ2-1; clone_size: -; cdr3_aa: CASIGSQDEQFF; cdr3_nt: TGTGCCAGCATAGGCAGTCAGGATGAGCAGTTCTTC
v_call: TRBV11-3; d_call: TRBD2; j_call: TRBJ2-7; clone_size: few; cdr3_aa: CASSLDGLAGREQYF; cdr3_nt: TGTGCCAGCAGCTTAGATGGGCTAGCGGGAAGGGAGCAGTACTTC
v_call: TRBV24-1; d_call: TRBD2; j_call: TRBJ2-5; clone_size: -; cdr3_aa: CATSGASGSKTQYF; cdr3_nt: TGTGCCACCAGTGGGGCTAGCGGGAGCAAGACCCAGTACTTC
v_call: TRBV3-1/TRBV3-2; d_call: -; j_call: TRBJ2-7; clone_size: -; cdr3_aa: CASSLGTLGQYF; cdr3_nt: TGTGCCAGCAGCCTAGGGACACTCGGGCAGTACTTC
v_call: TRBV4-3; d_call: -; j_call: TRBJ2-6; clone_size: -; cdr3_aa: CASSQRGRGRGSGANVLTF; cdr3_nt: TGCGCCAGCAGCCAAAGGGGGAGGGGTCGAGGGTCTGGGGCCAACGTCCTGACTTTC
v_call: TRBV6-1; d_call: TRBD2; j_call: TRBJ2-5; clone_size: -; cdr3_aa: CASSSGGRQETQYF; cdr3_nt: TGTGCCAGCAGTTCGGGGGGAAGACAAGAGACCCAGTACTTC
v_call: TRBV7-9; d_call: TRBD1; j_call: TRBJ1-1; clone_size: -; cdr3_aa: CASSFPGQGASTEAFF; cdr3_nt: TGTGCCAGCAGCTTCCCGGGACAGGGGGCTAGCACTGAAGCTTTCTTT
v_call: TRBV27; d_call: TRBD2; j_call: TRBJ2-7; clone_size: -; cdr3_aa: CASSLGLAGYEQYF; cdr3_nt: TGTGCCAGCAGTCTCGGACTAGCAGGATACGAGCAGTACTTC
v_call: TRBV4-1; d_call: -; j_call: TRBJ2-1; clone_size: -; cdr3_aa: CASSQEAQVKANEQFF; cdr3_nt: TGCGCCAGCAGCCAAGAAGCCCAGGTGAAGGCCAATGAGCAGTTCTTC
v_call: TRBV4-3; d_call: TRBD1; j_call: TRBJ2-5; clone_size: -; cdr3_aa: CASSQVGTGQETQYF; cdr3_nt: TGCGCCAGCAGCCAAGTAGGGACAGGGCAAGAGACCCAGTACTTC
v_call: TRBV6-6; d_call: TRBD2; j_call: TRBJ2-7; clone_size: -; cdr3_aa: CASSRPWTSGGPLSYEQYF; cdr3_nt: TGTGCCAGCAGTCGACCCTGGACTAGCGGGGGGCCCCTGTCCTACGAGCAGTACTTC
v_call: TRBV28; d_call: -; j_call: TRBJ2-1; clone_size: -; cdr3_aa: CASSLFYEQFF; cdr3_nt: TGTGCCAGCAGTTTGTTCTATGAGCAGTTCTTC
v_call: TRBV5-4; d_call: TRBD1; j_call: TRBJ2-7; clone_size: -; cdr3_aa: CASSVGTGAYEQYF; cdr3_nt: TGTGCCAGCAGCGTTGGGACAGGGGCCTACGAGCAGTACTTC
v_call: TRBV15; d_call: TRBD1; j_call: TRBJ2-7; clone_size: -; cdr3_aa: CATSRERGRRSYEQYF; cdr3_nt: TGTGCCACCAGCAGAGAGAGGGGGCGTCGGTCTTACGAGCAGTACTTC
v_call: TRBV28; d_call: -; j_call: TRBJ1-2; clone_size: once; cdr3_aa: CASSLPGIMSPKAYTF; cdr3_nt: TGTGCCAGCAGTTTACCGGGGATTATGTCCCCCAAAGCCTACACCTTC
v_call: TRBV7-2; d_call: TRBD1; j_call: TRBJ1-2; clone_size: once; cdr3_aa: CASSRDSKVPNYGYTF; cdr3_nt: TGTGCCAGCAGCCGGGACAGCAAAGTTCCCAACTATGGCTACACCTTC
v_call: TRBV7-9; d_call: TRBD2; j_call: TRBJ2-1; clone_size: -; cdr3_aa: CASSTWGGTYNEQFF; cdr3_nt: TGTGCCAGCAGCACATGGGGGGGGACCTACAATGAGCAGTTCTTC
v_call: TRBV7-2; d_call: TRBD2; j_call: TRBJ2-5; clone_size: -; cdr3_aa: CASSFSSGGETQYF; cdr3_nt: TGTGCCAGCAGCTTTTCTAGCGGGGGGGAGACCCAGTACTTC
v_call: TRBV19; d_call: -; j_call: TRBJ1-2; clone_size: once; cdr3_aa: CASRPSGISYGYTF; cdr3_nt: TGTGCCAGTAGACCTTCAGGGATCAGCTATGGCTACACCTTC
v_call: TRBV6-6; d_call: -; j_call: TRBJ1-4; clone_size: -; cdr3_aa: CASSYSMVGAGEKLFF; cdr3_nt: TGTGCCAGCAGTTACTCGATGGTGGGCGCGGGTGAAAAACTGTTTTTT
v_call: TRBV6-5; d_call: TRBD1; j_call: TRBJ1-2; clone_size: -; cdr3_aa: CASSRQGFHGYTF; cdr3_nt: TGTGCCAGCAGCAGACAGGGCTTCCATGGCTACACCTTC
v_call: TRBV11-3; d_call: -; j_call: TRBJ1-1; clone_size: few; cdr3_aa: CASSLDGLNTEAFF; cdr3_nt: TGTGCCAGCAGCTTAGATGGCCTGAACACTGAAGCTTTCTTT
v_call: TRBV18; d_call: TRBD1; j_call: TRBJ2-3; clone_size: -; cdr3_aa: CASSPPIRQGATDTQYF; cdr3_nt: TGTGCCAGCTCACCACCGATTCGACAGGGGGCTACAGATACGCAGTATTTT
v_call: TRBV4-3; d_call: -; j_call: TRBJ1-2; clone_size: -; cdr3_aa: CASSPSESNYGYTF; cdr3_nt: TGCGCCAGCAGCCCCTCGGAGTCTAACTATGGCTACACCTTC